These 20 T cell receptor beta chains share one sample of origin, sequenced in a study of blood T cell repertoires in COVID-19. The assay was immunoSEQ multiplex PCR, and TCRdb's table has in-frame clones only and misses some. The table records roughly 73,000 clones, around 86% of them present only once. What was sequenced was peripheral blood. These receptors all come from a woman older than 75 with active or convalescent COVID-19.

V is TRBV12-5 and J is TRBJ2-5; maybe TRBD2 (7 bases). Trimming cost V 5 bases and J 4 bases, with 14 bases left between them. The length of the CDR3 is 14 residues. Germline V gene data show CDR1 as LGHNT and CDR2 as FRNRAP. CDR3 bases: TGTGCTAGTGGTCCTGTGGGGGGGCCAGAGACCCAGTACTTC. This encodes CASGPVGGPETQYF.

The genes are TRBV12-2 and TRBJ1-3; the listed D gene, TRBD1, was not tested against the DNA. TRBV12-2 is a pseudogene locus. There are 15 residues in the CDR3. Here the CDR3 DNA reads TGTGCAAGTCGCATACCTAGGGGTTCTGGAAACACCATATATTTT. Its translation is CASRIPRGSGNTIYF.

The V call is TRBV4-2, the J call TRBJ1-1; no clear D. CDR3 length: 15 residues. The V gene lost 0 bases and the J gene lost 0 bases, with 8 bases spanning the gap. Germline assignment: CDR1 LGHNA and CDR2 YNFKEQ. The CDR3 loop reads CASSQEWSVNTEAFF. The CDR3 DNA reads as TGTGCCAGCAGCCAAGAGTGGTCGGTGAACACTGAAGCTTTCTTT.

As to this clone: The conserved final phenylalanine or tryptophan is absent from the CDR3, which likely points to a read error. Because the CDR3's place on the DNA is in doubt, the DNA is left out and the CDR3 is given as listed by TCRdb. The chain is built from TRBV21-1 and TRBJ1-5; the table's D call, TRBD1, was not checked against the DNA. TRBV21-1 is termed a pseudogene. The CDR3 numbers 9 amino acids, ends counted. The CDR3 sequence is CASDQKQGP.

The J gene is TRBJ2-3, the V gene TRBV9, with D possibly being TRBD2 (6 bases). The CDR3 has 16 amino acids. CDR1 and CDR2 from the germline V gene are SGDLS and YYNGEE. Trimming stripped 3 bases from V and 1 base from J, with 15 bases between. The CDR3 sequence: CASSGEDWGGTDTQYF. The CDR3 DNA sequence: TGTGCCAGCAGCGGGGAAGACTGGGGGGGCACAGATACGCAGTATTTT.

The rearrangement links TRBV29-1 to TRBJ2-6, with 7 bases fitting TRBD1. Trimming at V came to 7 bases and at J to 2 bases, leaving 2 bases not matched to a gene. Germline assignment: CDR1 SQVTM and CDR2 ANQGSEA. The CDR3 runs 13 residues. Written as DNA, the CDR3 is TGCAGCGCCCAGGGGGCTGGGGCCAACGTCCTGACTTTC. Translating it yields CSAQGAGANVLTF.

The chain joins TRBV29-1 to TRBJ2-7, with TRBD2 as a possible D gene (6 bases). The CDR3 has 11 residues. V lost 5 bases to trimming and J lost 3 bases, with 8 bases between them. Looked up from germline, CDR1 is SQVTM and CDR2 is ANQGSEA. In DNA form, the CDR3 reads TGCAGCGTTTCGCGGGACTACGAGCAGTACTTC. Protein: CSVSRDYEQYF.

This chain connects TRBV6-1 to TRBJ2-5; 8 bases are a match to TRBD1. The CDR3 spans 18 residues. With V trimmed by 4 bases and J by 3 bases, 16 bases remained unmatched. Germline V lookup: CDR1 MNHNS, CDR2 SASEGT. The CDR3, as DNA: TGTGCCAGCAGTGCCGGACAGGGAATTCCGTCTTTAGAAGAGACCCAGTACTTC. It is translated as CASSAGQGIPSLEETQYF.

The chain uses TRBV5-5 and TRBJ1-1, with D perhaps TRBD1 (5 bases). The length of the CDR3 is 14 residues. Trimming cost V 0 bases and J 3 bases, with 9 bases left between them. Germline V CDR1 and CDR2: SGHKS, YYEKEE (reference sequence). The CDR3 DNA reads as TGTGCCAGCAGCTTGGAACAGGTCCACACTGAAGCTTTCTTT. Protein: CASSLEQVHTEAFF.

CDR3 in DNA: TGTGCCAGCAGCGTCTTAGGACTAGCGGGGGGGCTCAATGAGCAGTTCTTC. This translates into CASSVLGLAGGLNEQFF. This chain uses TRBV9 with TRBJ2-1, with TRBD2 matching 15 bases. CDR1 SGDLS and CDR2 YYNGEE come from the germline V gene. Trimming removed 2 bases from V and 6 bases from J; junction bases left unmatched: 6. CDR3 length equals 17 residues.

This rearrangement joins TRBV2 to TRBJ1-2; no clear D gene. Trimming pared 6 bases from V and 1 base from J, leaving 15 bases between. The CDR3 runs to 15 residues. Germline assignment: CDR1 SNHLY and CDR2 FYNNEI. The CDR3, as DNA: TGTGCCAGCAGAGGAGTCGGGTTAAATAACTATGGCTACACCTTC. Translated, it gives CASRGVGLNNYGYTF.

The CDR3 sequence: CASSFGWRAGGEQFF. In DNA, the CDR3 is TGTGCCAGCAGCTTTGGGTGGCGGGCGGGGGGTGAGCAGTTCTTC. The rearrangement uses TRBV11-2 and TRBJ2-1, with 8 bases lining up with TRBD2. J was trimmed by 9 bases and V by 3 bases; bases with no gene match: 10. Germline V CDR1 and CDR2: SGHAT, FQNNGV. CDR3 size: 15 residues.

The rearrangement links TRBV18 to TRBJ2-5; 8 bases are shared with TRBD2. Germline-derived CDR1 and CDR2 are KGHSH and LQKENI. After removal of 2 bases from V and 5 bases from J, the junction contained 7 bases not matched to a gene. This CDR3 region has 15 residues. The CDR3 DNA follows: TGTGCCAGCTCACCATCGGGGGGGCGCGGTGAGACCCAGTACTTC. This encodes CASSPSGGRGETQYF.

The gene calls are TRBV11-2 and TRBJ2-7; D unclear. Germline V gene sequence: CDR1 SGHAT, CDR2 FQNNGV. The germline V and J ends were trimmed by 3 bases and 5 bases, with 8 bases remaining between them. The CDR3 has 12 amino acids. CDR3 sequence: CASSFRIDEQYF. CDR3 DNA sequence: TGTGCCAGCAGCTTTAGAATCGACGAGCAGTACTTC. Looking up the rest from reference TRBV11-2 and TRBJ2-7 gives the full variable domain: EAGVAQSPRYKIIEKRQSVAFWCNPISGHATLYWYQQILGQGPKLLIQFQNNGVVDDSQLPKDRFSAERLKGVDSTLKIQPAKLEDSAVYLCASSFRIDEQYFGPGTRLTVT.

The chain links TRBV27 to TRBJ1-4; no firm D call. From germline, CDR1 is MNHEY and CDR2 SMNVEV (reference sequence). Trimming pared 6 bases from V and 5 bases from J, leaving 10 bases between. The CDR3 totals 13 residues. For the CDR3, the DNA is TGTGCCAGCAGCCTGTGGGAGAATGAAAAACTGTTTTTT. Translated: CASSLWENEKLFF.

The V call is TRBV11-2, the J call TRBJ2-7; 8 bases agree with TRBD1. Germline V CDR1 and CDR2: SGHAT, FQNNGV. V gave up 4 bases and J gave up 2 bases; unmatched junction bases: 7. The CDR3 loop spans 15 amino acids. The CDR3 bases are TGTGCCAGCAGCTCAGTCAGGGGGCTAGCCTACGAGCAGTACTTC. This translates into CASSSVRGLAYEQYF.

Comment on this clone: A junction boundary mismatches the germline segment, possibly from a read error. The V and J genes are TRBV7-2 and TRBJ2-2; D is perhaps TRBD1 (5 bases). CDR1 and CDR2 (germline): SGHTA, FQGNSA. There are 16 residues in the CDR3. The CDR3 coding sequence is TGTGCCGGCAGCTTAGCACCAGGGATAGGCACCGGGGAGCTGTTTTTT. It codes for CAGSLAPGIGTGELFF.

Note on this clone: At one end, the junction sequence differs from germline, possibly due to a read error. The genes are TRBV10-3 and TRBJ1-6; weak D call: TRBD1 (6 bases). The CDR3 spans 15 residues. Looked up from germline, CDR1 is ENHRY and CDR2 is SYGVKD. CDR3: CVIKSTGVQSSPLHF. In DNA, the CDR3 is TGTGTCATCAAGTCGACAGGAGTACAATCTTCACCCCTCCACTTT.

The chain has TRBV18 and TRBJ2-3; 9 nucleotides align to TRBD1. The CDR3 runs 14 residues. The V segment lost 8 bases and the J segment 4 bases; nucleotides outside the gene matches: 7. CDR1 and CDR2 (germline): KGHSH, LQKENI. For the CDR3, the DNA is TGTGCCAGCCACCCGGGACAGGGAGCAGATACGCAGTATTTT. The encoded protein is CASHPGQGADTQYF.

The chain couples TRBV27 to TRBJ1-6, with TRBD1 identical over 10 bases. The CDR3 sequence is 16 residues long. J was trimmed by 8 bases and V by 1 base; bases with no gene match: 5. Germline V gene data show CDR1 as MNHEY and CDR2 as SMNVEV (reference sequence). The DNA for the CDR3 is TGTGCCAGCAGTTTATTAGAGGGGACAGGGGATTCACCCCTCCACTTT. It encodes CASSLLEGTGDSPLHF.